These 14 T cell receptor beta chains were sequenced from one sample in a study of T cells in Graves' hyperthyroidism and ophthalmopathy (dated by TCRdb to about 2019). Library construction relied on multiplex PCR. Reads for this sample came from an Illumina HiSeq 2000. TCR beta CDR3 regions were amplified from RNA transcripts. The first round of RT-PCR for the TCR CDR3 was performed with the HTBI primer set and the Qiagen OneStep RT-PCR kit. In TCRdb, the public reads were trimmed at Q25 with fastp and aligned with MiXCR, with productive beta chains retained. For every CDR3 protein sequence, its rows merge into one entry that carries the most common genes and DNA. In all, the sample holds 700,000 to 850,000 distinct CDR3 sequences, and 30% to 40% of those were seen once. The ten largest clonotypes hold about a third of the sample. Material: blood. These receptors all stem from a woman aged 40 to 49 with Graves' hyperthyroidism.

V and J are TRBV6-2 or TRBV6-3 and TRBJ1-2, with D unclear. V lost 0 bases and J 3 bases, leaving 14 bases between the germline ends. The CDR3 extends over 16 amino acids. Germline CDR1 reads MNHEY; CDR2 reads SVGEGT. The CDR3 spells CASSYSTDLSDYGYTF. The DNA of the CDR3 is TGTGCCAGCAGTTACTCGACGGACCTTTCGGACTATGGCTACACCTTC.

The chain carries TRBV12-3 or TRBV12-4 and TRBJ1-1; D is unresolved. V was trimmed by 2 bases and J by 10 bases, leaving 11 bases between them. The CDR3 has 12 residues. The CDR3 DNA is TGTGCCAGCAGTTTACGCTATTGGGGAGCTTTCTTT. It encodes CASSLRYWGAFF.

The chain joins TRBV12-3 or TRBV12-4 to TRBJ2-5; TRBD1 matches at 11 bases. The CDR3 is 13 residues long. V lost 6 bases, J lost 7 bases, and 4 bases stayed unmatched. CDR3 nucleotide sequence: TGTGCCAGCAGAAGGGGACAGGGGGGGACCCAGTACTTC. It codes for CASRRGQGGTQYF.

The V and J genes are TRBV29-1 and TRBJ1-2; tentatively, D is TRBD1 (6 bases). Germline CDR1 SQVTM, CDR2 ANQGSEA. Trimming took 3 bases from V and 4 from J, leaving 9 bases between them. This CDR3 spans 12 amino acids. The CDR3 nucleotides are TGCAGCGTTGACGACAGGTCCTATGGCTACACCTTC. It codes for CSVDDRSYGYTF.

The rearrangement uses TRBV12-3 or TRBV12-4 and TRBJ1-5; tentatively, D is TRBD1 (6 bases). V was pared by 6 bases and J by 5 bases, with 20 bases between. The CDR3 extends over 16 amino acids. DNA of the CDR3: TGTGCCAGCAGCCGGAGGGGGACCGGGGGGCATCAGCCCCAGCATTTT. This codes for CASSRRGTGGHQPQHF.

Ten or more counts support this clonotype. The V gene is TRBV19, the J gene TRBJ1-5, with unresolved D. Germline loops: CDR1 LNHDA, CDR2 SQIVND (reference sequence). The CDR3 extends over 13 amino acids. With 5 bases removed from V and 12 bases from J, the gap between germline ends came to 17 bases. The CDR3 is CASSVRRSADQHF. The DNA for the CDR3 is TGTGCCAGTAGTGTCAGACGGTCGGCGGACCAGCATTTT.

The V gene is TRBV29-1, the J gene TRBJ1-2; D is uncertain. CDR3 size: 13 residues. Trimming stripped 3 bases from V and 6 bases from J, with 14 bases between. Germline CDR1 reads SQVTM; CDR2 reads ANQGSEA. The CDR3 protein is CSVDEGMRNGYTF. Written as DNA, the CDR3 is TGCAGCGTTGACGAGGGCATGAGGAATGGCTACACCTTC.

This clonotype appeared once. A read error may be the cause here, since a much bigger clone is one base away. The rearrangement uses TRBV19 and TRBJ2-2, with 7 bases matching TRBD1. The CDR3 is 14 residues long. The germline V gene has CDR1 LNHDA and CDR2 SQIVND (reference sequence). CDR3 residues: CASRTDRATGELSF. CDR3 sequence (DNA): TGTGCCAGTAGGACTGACAGGGCGACCGGGGAGCTGTCTTTT. Full variable domain (outside the CDR3, taken from reference TRBV19 and TRBJ2-2): DGGITQSPKYLFRKEGQNVTLSCEQNLNHDAMYWYRQDPGQGLRLIYYSQIVNDFQKGDIAEGYSVSREKKESFPLTVTSAQKNPTAFYLCASRTDRATGELSFGEGSRLTVL.

In this sample, this clonotype turned up a few times. The chain combines TRBV4-3 with TRBJ2-7, with unresolved D. Trimming cost V 1 base and J 1 base, with 11 bases left between them. The V gene's germline CDR1 is LGHNA and CDR2 YSLEER. The length of the CDR3 is 15 residues. CDR3: CASSQGSGESYEQYF. CDR3 sequence (DNA): TGCGCCAGCAGCCAAGGGTCCGGCGAGTCCTACGAGCAGTACTTC.

This clonotype was seen ten or more times. The chain carries TRBV5-1 and TRBJ2-2, with D possibly being TRBD2 (6 bases). Germline V lookup: CDR1 SGHRS, CDR2 YFSETQ. The CDR3 loop spans 15 amino acids. Trimming shortened V by 4 bases and J by 3 bases, and 13 bases separated the two germline ends. CDR3 nucleotide sequence: TGCGCCAGCAGCCTCGGGACTCCGGACACCGGGGAGCTGTTTTTT. It translates to CASSLGTPDTGELFF.

This clonotype occurred a few times. The gene calls are TRBV11-2 and TRBJ2-7; weak D call: TRBD1 (6 bases). With 5 bases removed from V and 6 bases from J, the gap between germline ends came to 14 bases. CDR1 and CDR2 from the germline V gene are SGHAT and FQNNGV. The CDR3 sequence is 13 residues long. CDR3 sequence: CASSPQGDTEQYF. CDR3 sequence (DNA): TGTGCCAGCAGCCCACAAGGGGACACCGAGCAGTACTTC.

The table lists this clonotype with many counts. The chain joins TRBV13 to TRBJ1-1; no clear D. This CDR3 region has 12 residues. Germline V lookup: CDR1 PRHDT, CDR2 FYEKMQ (reference sequence). Trimming took 8 bases from V and 2 from J, leaving 9 bases between them. CDR3 nucleotide sequence: TGTGCCAGCGGGCGGGAAAACACTGAAGCTTTCTTT. Translated, it gives CASGRENTEAFF.

This clonotype was detected many times. The chain couples TRBV7-9 to TRBJ1-2; D is uncertain. Trimming left V 7 bases short and J 8 bases short, with 20 bases between. Germline V gene lookup returns CDR1 SEHNR and CDR2 FQNEAQ (reference sequence). The CDR3 consists of 14 residues. CDR3 protein: CASTPIGFQRGYTF. The CDR3 region has the DNA TGTGCCAGCACCCCTATAGGGTTCCAAAGGGGCTACACCTTC.

In its sample, this clonotype was seen a few times. This chain links TRBV10-3 with TRBJ1-1; no definite D call. The germline CDR1 and CDR2 sequences are ENHRY and SYGVKD. CDR3 length: 14 residues. The ends were cut back, 10 bases at V and 3 bases at J, with 18 bases in the middle. DNA for the CDR3: TGTGCCAGCAGCCGTGAAGGGTGGGACACTGAAGCTTTCTTT. Amino acid sequence: CASSREGWDTEAFF.